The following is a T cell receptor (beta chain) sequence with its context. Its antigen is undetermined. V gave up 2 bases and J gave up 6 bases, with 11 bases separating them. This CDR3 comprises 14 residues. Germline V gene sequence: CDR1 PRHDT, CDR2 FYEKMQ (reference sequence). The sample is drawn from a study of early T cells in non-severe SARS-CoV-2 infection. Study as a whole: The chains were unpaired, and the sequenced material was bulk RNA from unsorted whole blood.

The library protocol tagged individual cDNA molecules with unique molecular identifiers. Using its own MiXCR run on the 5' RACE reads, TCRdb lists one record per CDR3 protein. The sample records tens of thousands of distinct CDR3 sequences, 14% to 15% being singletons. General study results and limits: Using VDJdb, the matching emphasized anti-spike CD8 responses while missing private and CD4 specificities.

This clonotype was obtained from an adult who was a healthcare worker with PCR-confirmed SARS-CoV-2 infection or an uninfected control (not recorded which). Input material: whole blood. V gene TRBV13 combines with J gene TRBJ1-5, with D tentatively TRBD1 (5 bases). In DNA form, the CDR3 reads TGTGCCAGCAGCTTAATGGGGCAGGGTCAGCCCCAGCATTTT. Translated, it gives CASSLMGQGQPQHF. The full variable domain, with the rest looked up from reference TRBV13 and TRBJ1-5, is AAGVIQSPRHLIKEKRETATLKCYPIPRHDTVYWYQQGPGQDPQFLISFYEKMQSDKGSIPDRFSAQQFSDYHSELNMSSLELGDSALYFCASSLMGQGQPQHFGDGTRLSIL.